This T cell receptor beta chain was captured in a study of a mutant IDH1 vaccine in newly diagnosed glioma. Overall study: Commencement of vaccination occurred 4-6 weeks following radiotherapy alone, or concurrently with temozolomide cycles. Of the patients given treatment, about 62% were male and approximately 38% were female, and a mean age of approximately 40 years was recorded.

Assay used: immunoSEQ multiplex PCR; TCRdb lists only in-frame clones, some missing. The sample lists some 35,000 clones, roughly 70% occurring once. Deletions cut 3 bases from V and 1 base from J, with 9 bases between. There are 15 residues in the CDR3. Germline assignment: CDR1 SSHAT and CDR2 FNYEAQ (reference sequence). Points on this clone: Antigen specificity is unknown.

Noted time point: week 47, end of study. Topical imiquimod accompanied each vaccine dose, which consisted of 300 ug of mutant IDH1 20-mer peptide. Donor tumors were new WHO grade 3 or 4 IDH1-mutant, ATRX-lost astrocytomas. The chain links TRBV7-7 to TRBJ2-2, with D tentatively TRBD1 or TRBD2 (6 bases each). The sequence came from a man aged 40-49 years with glioma. The sequenced sample was PBMCs, obtained from a glioma patient whose treatment included an IDH1 peptide vaccine. CDR3 amino acids: CASSFEGGNTGELFF. The CDR3 nucleotides are TGTGCCAGCAGCTTTGAGGGGGGGAACACCGGGGAGCTGTTTTTT.